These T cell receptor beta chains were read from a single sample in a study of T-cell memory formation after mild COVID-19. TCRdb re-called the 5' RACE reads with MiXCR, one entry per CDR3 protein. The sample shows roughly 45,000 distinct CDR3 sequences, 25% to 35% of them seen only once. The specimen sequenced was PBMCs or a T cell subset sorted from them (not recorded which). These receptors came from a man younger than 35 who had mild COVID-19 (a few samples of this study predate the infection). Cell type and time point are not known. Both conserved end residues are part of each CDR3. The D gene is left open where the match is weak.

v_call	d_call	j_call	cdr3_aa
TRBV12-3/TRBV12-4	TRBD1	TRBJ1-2	CASSSTGGLANYGYTF
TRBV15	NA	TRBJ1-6	CATSPNLIRADSPLHF
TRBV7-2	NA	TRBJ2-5	CASSLRMRDQETQYF
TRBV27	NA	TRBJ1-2	CASSFGGYDGYTF
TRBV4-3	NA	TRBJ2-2	CASSQGLLGGELFF
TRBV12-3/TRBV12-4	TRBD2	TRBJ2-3	CASSFAGGADTQYF
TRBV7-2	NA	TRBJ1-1	CASSLAPSTEAFF
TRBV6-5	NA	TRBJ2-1	CASSRDFDNEQFF
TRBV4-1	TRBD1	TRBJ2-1	CASSLDRGGQSEQFF
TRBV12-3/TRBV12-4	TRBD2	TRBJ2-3	CASSFPAGGTDTQYF
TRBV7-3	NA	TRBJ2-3	CASRAGGSPDTQYF
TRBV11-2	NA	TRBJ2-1	CASSSDDGSDEQFF
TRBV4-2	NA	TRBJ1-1	CASSPPPGQVEAFF
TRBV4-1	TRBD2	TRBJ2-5	CASSQATVASGGIQETQYF
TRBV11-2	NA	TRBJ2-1	CASTQGGGYNEQFF
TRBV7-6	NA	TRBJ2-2	CASSPGVGTDLPNTGELFF
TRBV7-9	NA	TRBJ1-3	CASSPLSQGNSGNTIYF
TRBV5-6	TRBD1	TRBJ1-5	CASSFGQGGGQPQHF
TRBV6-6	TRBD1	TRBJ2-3	CASSNLDRGSTDTQYF
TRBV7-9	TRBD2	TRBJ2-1	CASSGGLAGATYNEQFF
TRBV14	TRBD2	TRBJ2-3	CASSPPEGGGASDTQYF
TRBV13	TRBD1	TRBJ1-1	CASSVQGKGTEAFF
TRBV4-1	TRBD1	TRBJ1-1	CASSQIIQGHTEAFF
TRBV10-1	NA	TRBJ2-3	CASSKGNTDTQYF
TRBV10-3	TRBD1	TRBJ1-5	CAISEDRESQPQHF
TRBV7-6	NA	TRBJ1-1	CASSLVWQGWTEAFF
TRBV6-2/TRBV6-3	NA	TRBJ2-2	CASSYVPGQRVTGELFF
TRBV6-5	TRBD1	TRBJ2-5	CASRPDRAETQYF
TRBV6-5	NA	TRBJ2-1	CASTSGGPRNEQFF
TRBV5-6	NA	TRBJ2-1	CASSLVREQFF
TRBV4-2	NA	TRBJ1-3	CASSPESASGNTIYF
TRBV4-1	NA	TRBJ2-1	CASSQEGQGNEQFF
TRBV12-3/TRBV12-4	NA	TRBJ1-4	CATRRGGNEKLFF
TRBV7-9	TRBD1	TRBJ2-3	CASRPDRGRIDTQYF
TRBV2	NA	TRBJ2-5	CASRNTGLAETQYF
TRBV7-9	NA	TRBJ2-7	CASSETGTVLYEQYF
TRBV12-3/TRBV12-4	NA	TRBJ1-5	CASSSDGYSNQPQHF